This record looks at one T cell receptor beta chain sequence and its context. No antigen is known for it. Axillary draining lymph nodes of breast cancer patients supplied the node samples. These data come from a study of breast tumors, draining lymph nodes, adjacent tissues. General study points: Findings are consistent with lymph node origin and intratumoral expansion of most tumor T cells. Tumor TCR diversity was below lymph nodes but above nontumor tissue.

One entry per CDR3 protein results from TCRdb running MiXCR on the multiplex PCR reads. The table records 200,000 to 250,000 distinct CDR3 sequences, 30% to 35% of them present only once. The CDR3 runs 14 residues. V was pared by 1 base and J by 11 bases, with 19 bases between. Per germline, CDR1 DFQATT and CDR2 SNEGSKA (reference sequence). This TCR was recovered from a female donor with breast cancer. Some clones in this sample may be carry-over from other donors' samples. This chain uses TRBV20-1 with TRBJ2-3; the D is unclear. The material sequenced was axillary lymph node tissue. Here the CDR3 reads CSARAALFSSEQYF. CDR3 DNA sequence: TGCAGTGCTAGAGCAGCCCTCTTCTCCTCCGAGCAGTATTTT.